Listed here are 23 T cell receptor beta chains from one sample, sequenced in a study of OX40 agonist ivuxolimab in advanced cancers. Clones were read by immunoSEQ multiplex PCR, and TCRdb kept only the in-frame ones, dropping some. This table holds under 90,000 clones, roughly 85% found once. The sample was CD4+ or CD8+ T cells sorted from blood, taken in a trial of the OX40 agonist ivuxolimab. The receptors originated from an adult with an advanced solid tumor such as melanoma, head and neck, liver or kidney cancer.

The chain couples TRBV18 to TRBJ1-3, with 7 bases matching TRBD1. Trimming took 1 base from V and 4 from J; bases not matched to a gene: 4. Germline V lookup: CDR1 KGHSH, CDR2 LQKENI. This CDR3 is 15 amino acids long. CDR3 sequence (DNA): TGTGCCAGCTCACCACAGGGGGCGCCGGGAAACACCATATATTTT. Its translation is CASSPQGAPGNTIYF.

V is TRBV5-1 and J is TRBJ1-3; no reliable D call. Germline CDR1 reads SGHRS; CDR2 reads YFSETQ. The CDR3 sequence is 15 residues long. Between the trimmed V and J ends, which lost 1 base and 4 bases, there was a span of 12 bases. In DNA, the CDR3 is TGCGCCAGCAGCTTGATAGGCGGTGGGGGAAACACCATATATTTT. Translated, it gives CASSLIGGGGNTIYF.

This chain uses TRBV9 with TRBJ2-1, with 9 bases lining up with TRBD1. The germline V gene encodes CDR1 SGDLS and CDR2 YYNGEE. J was trimmed by 9 bases and V by 0 bases; bases with no gene match: 7. The CDR3 length is 15 residues. CDR3 sequence (DNA): TGTGCCAGCAGCGTAGGGGGGGACAGGGCCAGTGAGCAGTTCTTC. Residues: CASSVGGDRASEQFF. The whole variable domain, filled in from reference TRBV9 and TRBJ2-1, reads DSGVTQTPKHLITATGQRVTLRCSPRSGDLSVYWYQQSLDQGLQFLIQYYNGEERAKGNILERFSAQQFPDLHSELNLSSLELGDSALYFCASSVGGDRASEQFFGPGTRLTVL.

The chain recombines TRBV18 with TRBJ2-5; D is ambiguous. V was trimmed by 0 bases and J by 0 bases, leaving 2 bases between them. This CDR3 region has 13 residues. The germline V gene encodes CDR1 KGHSH and CDR2 LQKENI. CDR3 in amino acids: CASSPPHQETQYF. The CDR3 DNA follows: TGTGCCAGCTCACCACCACACCAAGAGACCCAGTACTTC. Full variable domain (remainder filled in from reference TRBV18 and TRBJ2-5): NAGVMQNPRHLVRRRGQEARLRCSPMKGHSHVYWYRQLPEEGLKFMVYLQKENIIDESGMPKERFSAEFPKEGPSILRIQQVVRGDSAAYFCASSPPHQETQYFGPGTRLLVL.

The chain is built from TRBV28 and TRBJ2-2, with 10 nucleotides matching TRBD1. The CDR3 length is 16 residues. The V and J ends lost 8 bases and 6 bases, in that order; junction bases with no gene match: 12. Germline CDR1 reads MDHEN; CDR2 reads SYDVKM. The CDR3 sequence: CASSFPGQGIAGELFF. DNA of the CDR3: TGTGCCAGCTCGTTCCCGGGACAGGGGATCGCCGGGGAGCTGTTTTTT.

The chain carries TRBV7-9 and TRBJ2-7, with D hard to call. The CDR3 has 14 residues. V lost 4 bases and J 5 bases, leaving 15 bases between the germline ends. Germline V lookup: CDR1 SEHNR, CDR2 FQNEAQ (reference sequence). The CDR3 protein is CASSSLNPLDEQYF. DNA of the CDR3: TGTGCCAGCAGCTCCTTGAATCCCTTGGACGAGCAGTACTTC.

The chain is built from TRBV16 and TRBJ1-6; no clear D. This CDR3 spans 12 amino acids. Germline CDR1 reads KGHSY; CDR2 reads FQNENV. V gave up 2 bases and J gave up 9 bases, with 5 bases separating them. CDR3 region: CASSQDGSPLHF. The CDR3 DNA reads TGTGCCAGCAGCCAAGACGGTTCACCCCTCCACTTT. The full variable domain, with the rest looked up from reference TRBV16 and TRBJ1-6, is GEEVAQTPKHLVRGEGQKAKLYCAPIKGHSYVFWYQQVLKNEFKFLISFQNENVFDETGMPKERFSAKCLPNSPCSLEIQATKLEDSAVYFCASSQDGSPLHFGNGTRLTVT.

The CDR3 DNA follows: TGTGCCAGCAGCTTGTTGGGAGCGGGATTTGTCTACGAGCAGTACTTC. As protein: CASSLLGAGFVYEQYF. The rearrangement joins TRBV5-6 to TRBJ2-7, with 7 bases aligning to TRBD2. The CDR3 runs 16 residues. With V trimmed by 1 base and J by 3 bases, 10 bases remained unmatched. The germline V gene encodes CDR1 SGHDT and CDR2 YYEEEE.

The chain has TRBV4-3 and TRBJ2-7, with 9 bases fitting TRBD1. The germline CDR1 and CDR2 sequences are LGHNA and YSLEER. The CDR3 runs 16 residues. J lost 2 bases, V lost 0 bases, and 5 bases had no gene match. This CDR3 is CASSQDSGQGTYEQYF. In DNA form, the CDR3 reads TGCGCCAGCAGCCAAGATAGTGGACAGGGGACCTACGAGCAGTACTTC.

V usage is TRBV5-6 and J usage is TRBJ2-5, with 7 bases fitting TRBD2. With 0 bases clipped from V and 1 base from J, the junction kept 3 bases outside the gene matches. CDR1 and CDR2 from the germline V gene are SGHDT and YYEEEE. This CDR3 region has 15 residues. The CDR3 here is CASSLGLALQETQYF. DNA of the CDR3: TGTGCCAGCAGCTTGGGACTAGCCCTCCAAGAGACCCAGTACTTC. Looking up the rest from reference TRBV5-6 and TRBJ2-5 gives the full variable domain: DAGVTQSPTHLIKTRGQQVTLRCSPKSGHDTVSWYQQALGQGPQFIFQYYEEEERQRGNFPDRFSGHQFPNYSSELNVNALLLGDSALYLCASSLGLALQETQYFGPGTRLLVL.

The gene calls are TRBV18 and TRBJ1-4; tentative D call: TRBD1 (6 bases). Looked up from germline, CDR1 is KGHSH and CDR2 is LQKENI. The CDR3 length is 15 residues. V gave up 3 bases and J gave up 8 bases, with 16 bases separating them. As DNA, the CDR3 is TGTGCCAGCTCACCCGACTCCCGGGGGGCGGAAAAACTGTTTTTT. It translates to CASSPDSRGAEKLFF.

V gene TRBV4-3 combines with J gene TRBJ2-1; D is possibly TRBD2 (8 bases). Germline V gives CDR1 LGHNA, CDR2 YSLEER. The germline V and J ends were trimmed by 0 bases and 4 bases, with 16 bases remaining between them. The CDR3 extends over 17 amino acids. Here the CDR3 reads CASSQDRAGGQYNEQFF. The CDR3 nucleotides read TGCGCCAGCAGCCAAGATCGTGCGGGGGGACAGTACAATGAGCAGTTCTTC.

The V call is TRBV28, the J call TRBJ1-3; D is unclear. The CDR3 length is 16 residues. Per the germline V gene, CDR1 is MDHEN and CDR2 is SYDVKM. The V end was cut by 4 bases, the J end by 0 bases, with 13 bases between. The CDR3 region has the DNA TGTGCCAGCAGTTCCCCAATCCTAAGCTCTGGAAACACCATATATTTT. This encodes CASSSPILSSGNTIYF. Looking up the rest from reference TRBV28 and TRBJ1-3 gives the full variable domain: DVKVTQSSRYLVKRTGEKVFLECVQDMDHENMFWYRQDPGLGLRLIYFSYDVKMKEKGDIPEGYSVSREKKERFSLILESASTNQTSMYLCASSSPILSSGNTIYFGEGSWLTVV.

This chain links TRBV27 with TRBJ2-4; 8 bases map to TRBD2. The CDR3 spans 17 residues. CDR1 and CDR2 from the germline V gene are MNHEY and SMNVEV (reference sequence). The V and J ends lost 4 bases and 0 bases, in that order; junction bases with no gene match: 8. CDR3 amino acids: CASSSRTSPIAKNIQYF. Written as DNA, the CDR3 is TGTGCCAGCAGTTCCAGGACTAGCCCTATAGCCAAAAACATTCAGTACTTC.

This clone came up a few times. V and J are TRBV7-3 and TRBJ1-5; TRBD1 is a possible D gene (5 bases). Germline CDR1 reads SGHTA; CDR2 reads FQGTGA. This CDR3 comprises 13 residues. Trimming took 5 bases from V and 7 from J, leaving 12 bases between them. The CDR3 protein is CASSLNQGQPQHF. For the CDR3, the DNA is TGTGCCAGCAGCCTAAACCAGGGACAGCCCCAGCATTTT.

The chain couples TRBV30 to TRBJ1-5; 9 bases are shared with TRBD1. With 7 bases clipped from V and 0 bases from J, the junction kept 7 bases outside the gene matches. Germline CDR1 is GTSNPN and CDR2 is SVGIG (reference sequence). The CDR3 length is 15 residues. The CDR3 here is CAFGQGTFSNQPQHF. The CDR3 nucleotides read TGTGCCTTTGGACAGGGGACCTTTAGCAATCAGCCCCAGCATTTT.

The chain carries TRBV5-5 and TRBJ1-5; no firm D call. This CDR3 comprises 15 residues. Germline-derived CDR1 and CDR2 are SGHKS and YYEKEE (reference sequence). Trimming removed 3 bases from V and 7 bases from J, with 17 bases in between. The CDR3 nucleotides read TGTGCCAGCAGCTCGACCCCGGGGTCGGGGCAGCCCCAGCATTTT. It translates to CASSSTPGSGQPQHF.

The chain links TRBV4-3 to TRBJ2-7; no clear D gene. Deletions cut 4 bases from V and 1 base from J, with 8 bases between. The CDR3 has 13 amino acids. Germline V gene data show CDR1 as LGHNA and CDR2 as YSLEER. CDR3 DNA: TGCGCCAGCAGCCGAGCAGGTTCCTACGAGCAGTACTTC. Protein product: CASSRAGSYEQYF.

Turning to this clone: This sample also contains other DNA sequences that code for the same CDR3. The chain combines TRBV9 with TRBJ1-3; no clear D. V was cut by 4 bases and J by 3 bases, with 5 bases left in between. Germline loops: CDR1 SGDLS, CDR2 YYNGEE. CDR3 length equals 12 residues. The CDR3 region has the DNA TGTGCCAGCAGCCTCAATGGAAACACCATATATTTT. Translating gives CASSLNGNTIYF. The whole variable domain, remainder taken from reference TRBV9 and TRBJ1-3, is DSGVTQTPKHLITATGQRVTLRCSPRSGDLSVYWYQQSLDQGLQFLIQYYNGEERAKGNILERFSAQQFPDLHSELNLSSLELGDSALYFCASSLNGNTIYFGEGSWLTVV.

The chain joins TRBV18 to TRBJ1-1, with TRBD1 matching over 8 bases. Germline assignment: CDR1 KGHSH and CDR2 LQKENI. The J segment lost 2 bases and the V segment lost 3 bases, leaving 5 bases of the junction unmatched. The CDR3 has 15 residues. CDR3 region: CASSPGTGVNTEAFF. DNA for the CDR3: TGTGCCAGCTCACCGGGGACAGGAGTTAACACTGAAGCTTTCTTT.

The V gene is TRBV2, the J gene TRBJ2-1, with 13 bases matching TRBD2. Trimming removed 4 bases from V and 4 bases from J; junction bases left unmatched: 7. The CDR3 consists of 17 residues. Germline V gene lookup returns CDR1 SNHLY and CDR2 FYNNEI. CDR3: CASSVRTSGRTYNEQFF. In nucleotides, the CDR3 is TGTGCCAGCAGTGTCAGGACTAGCGGGAGAACTTACAATGAGCAGTTCTTC.

The CDR3 DNA is TGTGCCAGCAGCCAAGATGGCTTTTACAATGAGCAGTTCTTC. This encodes CASSQDGFYNEQFF. This sequence joins TRBV4-2 and TRBJ2-1; D is undetermined. Trimming removed 0 bases from V and 4 bases from J, with 7 bases in between. Germline CDR1 and CDR2: LGHNA and YNFKEQ. This CDR3 has 14 amino acids.

As DNA, the CDR3 is TGTGCCAGCAGTGTCTCGGCCACAGATACGCAGTATTTT. It translates to CASSVSATDTQYF. The chain combines TRBV25-1 with TRBJ2-3; unclear D gene. This CDR3 spans 13 amino acids. Deletions cut 4 bases from V and 2 bases from J, with 7 bases between. Germline CDR1 MGHDK, CDR2 SYGVNS.